This entry is about one T cell receptor (beta chain). Its antigen target is currently unknown. These reads were obtained on a NextSeq 550. The Human TCR Profiling Kit (MiLaboratory) was used to prepare UMI-labeled 5' RACE TRB cDNA libraries. The full amount of extracted RNA was used for cDNA synthesis, and the full amount of resulting cDNA was used for PCR amplification. The libraries were made side by side, with each library going through the same number of PCR cycles. The paper's processing steps were these. With a minimum of two reads required per UMI, MIGEC and MiXCR pulled out about 49,000 +/- 11,000 unique UMI-labeled TRB cDNA molecules from each library. On average, roughly 40,000 +/- 10,000 functional in-frame TRB CDR3 nucleotide clonotypes lacking stop codons were found per library. After each sample was downsampled to 5000 UMI-labeled TRB molecules, VDJtools was used to calculate diversity metrics such as normalized Shannon-Wiener and Chao1. Clonotype-size-weighted physicochemical properties of the central five CDR3 residues (interaction energy, strength, volume and Kidera factor 4) were computed in VDJtools. The reads underwent TCRdb reprocessing, giving one record for each CDR3 protein sequence and no DNA. None of the V and J calls come from the authors' own analysis; TCRdb made them. The record for this sample contains tens of thousands of distinct CDR3 sequences. The ten largest clones take up around 16% of the sample.

Each CD8+ T cell subset was flow-sorted in triplicate, and 300,000 or so cells per subset were placed directly into RLT lysis buffer. Standard density gradient centrifugation was used to isolate peripheral blood mononuclear cells from buffy coats. Total RNA was extracted from sorted cells using an RNeasy Mini Kit. The data originate from a study of CXCR3-negative and CXCR3-positive naive CD8 T cells (dated by TCRdb to the late 2010s). Study-wide context: In total, about 135 million TRB reads were obtained, corresponding to roughly 1.5 +/- 0.3 million reads per library. Data from roughly twelve donors, pooled across two independent experiments, went into the diversity and physicochemical repertoire analyses. TRBV-TRBJ cluster analysis included naive subsets from about 5 donors and memory cells from 3 donors.

Study-level results and caveats: Naive CXCR3-negative and CXCR3-positive cells from the same donor showed similar TRBV-TRBJ usage, whereas memory cells showed distinct patterns. Repertoire diversity was comparably high in both naive subsets but much lower in memory CD8+ T cells. Freshly isolated PBMCs were used for most assays because CXCR3 expression partially decreased after cryopreservation. Surface CD5, linked to self-reactivity in mice, was comparable between naive subsets; TCR interaction strength was therefore also inferred from TRB CDR3 physicochemical properties.

CDR1 and CDR2 are drawn from the germline V gene: SGDLS, YYNGEE. The CDR3 measures 15 amino acids from cysteine to phenylalanine. DNA was not recorded. Sequencing was performed on memory CD8+ T cells from blood. The sample's cell subset or site, from its label and the paper: conventional CD8+ memory T cells (TMEM), sorted as controls. This receptor was obtained from a human donor in good health. Some clones in this sample may be carry-over from other donors' samples. This chain joins TRBV9 to TRBJ1-1. For the CDR3, the sequence is CVSSVGLRENTEAFF.